Included here is one TCR beta chain sequence, with context. As yet, its antigen is unknown. TCRdb recomputed calls from the 5' RACE reads with MiXCR, one row per CDR3 protein. The repertoire includes some 260,000 distinct CDR3 sequences, approximately 16% of them detected once, and approximately 3.5% sits in the top ten. The sample belongs to a study of T-cell memory formation after mild COVID-19. About the study: TCR clusters mostly belonged to single donors. Findings and caveats of the study: Contracting CD8+ clones were enriched in EMRA, CD4+ mainly in CM and EM. In pre-infection memory, a portion of responding clones appeared, which suggested that cross-reactive memory joined. Unconfirmed was the SARS-CoV-2 specificity of second-wave clones that peaked on day 37.

CDR1 is SQVTM, CDR2 ANQGSEA, per germline. CDR3 length: 12 amino acids. V lost 6 bases to trimming and J lost 6 bases; unmatched junction nucleotides: 4. V gene TRBV29-1 combines with J gene TRBJ1-4, with TRBD1 identical over 7 bases. The source of this sequence is a man younger than 35 who had mild COVID-19 (a few samples of this study predate the infection). Cell type and time point are not known. The sequenced sample was PBMCs or a T cell subset sorted from them (not recorded which). CDR3 residues: CSVRQGYEKLFF. In DNA, the CDR3 is TGCAGCGTCCGACAGGGATATGAAAAACTGTTTTTT.